This entry lists 24 T cell receptor beta chains sequenced from one sample in a study of response to subunit inactivated influenza vaccine. TCRdb reprocessed the RT-PCR reads via MiXCR and lists one record per CDR3 protein. Of about 570,000 distinct CDR3 sequences listed, about 11% are singletons. This same sample was also part of a study on T cells expressing NK-cell markers. Per that study: It was by 5'RACE template switching with UMIs that TCR beta cDNA was made.

The sample was PBMCs from blood, taken on the day of vaccination. These receptor sequences come from a man in his fifties who received an inactivated influenza vaccine.

A note on this clonotype: A much larger clonotype is one base distant, so this may be a read error. The genes are TRBV29-1 and TRBJ2-7; the D gene is possibly TRBD1 (6 bases). This CDR3 spans 15 amino acids. Trimming pared 0 bases from V and 3 bases from J, leaving 15 bases between. From germline, CDR1 is SQVTM and CDR2 ANQGSEA. Here the CDR3 DNA reads TGCAGCGTTGAAGAACCCCAGGCACAGGGCTACGAGCAGTACTTC. Translating it yields CSVEEPQAQGYEQYF.

This sequence joins TRBV5-1 and TRBJ2-1, with 7 nucleotides matching TRBD2. Germline V CDR1 and CDR2: SGHRS, YFSETQ. This CDR3 region has 14 residues. Germline trimming cut 0 bases from V and 6 bases from J; bases unmatched to any gene: 3. This CDR3 reads CASSLDGRLNEQFF. CDR3 bases: TGCGCCAGCAGCTTGGACGGGAGGCTCAATGAGCAGTTCTTC. Full variable domain (missing parts from reference TRBV5-1 and TRBJ2-1): KAGVTQTPRYLIKTRGQQVTLSCSPISGHRSVSWYQQTPGQGLQFLFEYFSETQRNKGNFPGRFSGRQFSNSRSEMNVSTLELGDSALYLCASSLDGRLNEQFFGPGTRLTVL.

At least ten counts were recorded for this clonotype. The chain combines TRBV12-3 or TRBV12-4 with TRBJ2-7; 12 bases are shared with TRBD1. The CDR3 loop spans 15 amino acids. J was trimmed by 6 bases and V by 5 bases; bases with no gene match: 8. CDR3 in amino acids: CASSTKGQGAGEQYF. The CDR3 DNA reads as TGTGCCAGCAGTACAAAGGGACAGGGGGCTGGCGAGCAGTACTTC.

The sample holds many counts of this clonotype. The chain carries TRBV12-3 or TRBV12-4 and TRBJ1-6; TRBD1 agrees at 7 bases. The ends lost 8 bases at V and 0 bases at J; junction bases unmatched: 16. The CDR3 covers 19 residues. The CDR3 nucleotides are TGTGCCAGCCAGACCTTAAGCGGACAGGCAAGCTCCTATAATTCACCCCTCCACTTT. Its translation: CASQTLSGQASSYNSPLHF.

This clonotype appeared a few times. V usage is TRBV4-1 and J usage is TRBJ2-7, with TRBD1 matching 9 bases. Losses at the gene ends were 0 bases for V and 7 bases for J; bases not matched to a gene: 10. Germline CDR1 MGHRA, CDR2 YSYEKL. CDR3 length: 16 residues. The CDR3 reads CASSQDLTGGRPEQYF. The CDR3 DNA reads TGCGCCAGCAGCCAAGATCTCACAGGGGGCCGCCCGGAGCAGTACTTC.

This clonotype has a handful of counts. The J gene is TRBJ2-2, the V gene TRBV3-1, with TRBD1 as a possible D gene (5 bases). Germline V CDR1 and CDR2: LGHDT, YNNKEL (reference sequence). The CDR3 length is 16 residues. The V end was cut by 3 bases, the J end by 5 bases, with 16 bases between. The DNA of the CDR3 is TGTGCCAGCAGCCATGAGCAGGGAAGGGGTACCGGGGAGCTGTTTTTT. Residues: CASSHEQGRGTGELFF.

This clonotype was observed a few times. The rearrangement uses TRBV18 and TRBJ2-7, with TRBD1 as a possible D gene (6 bases). Trimming cost V 3 bases and J 4 bases, with 16 bases left between them. From germline, CDR1 is KGHSH and CDR2 LQKENI. The CDR3 consists of 15 residues. In nucleotides, the CDR3 is TGTGCCAGCTCACCGGAGCAGGGGCGTCCTTACGAGCAGTACTTC. Protein sequence: CASSPEQGRPYEQYF.

The chain employs TRBV10-2 and TRBJ1-4, with 9 bases fitting TRBD1. The CDR3 extends over 12 amino acids. The V and J ends lost 2 bases and 15 bases, in that order; junction bases with no gene match: 4. Germline V gene data show CDR1 as WSHSY and CDR2 as SAAADI. CDR3 residues: CASSEQGQGVFF. The CDR3 DNA follows: TGCGCCAGCAGTGAGCAGGGACAGGGAGTGTTTTTT.

Ten or more counts support this clonotype. CDR3: CASSEGGGFEQFF. In DNA form, the CDR3 reads TGTGCCAGCAGTGAAGGGGGGGGCTTTGAGCAGTTCTTC. The rearrangement links TRBV6-1 to TRBJ2-1; D is possibly TRBD2 (7 bases). V lost 1 base and J 9 bases, leaving 10 bases between the germline ends. Per the germline V gene, CDR1 is MNHNS and CDR2 is SASEGT. This CDR3 is built from 13 residues.

V gene TRBV7-7 combines with J gene TRBJ2-2; D ambiguous. Germline values: CDR1 SSHAT, CDR2 FNYEAQ (reference sequence). The CDR3 covers 16 residues. V was cut by 6 bases and J by 4 bases, with 18 bases left in between. The CDR3 here is CASSLLGPPGTGELFF. The DNA of the CDR3 is TGTGCCAGCAGTCTTTTAGGACCTCCGGGCACCGGGGAGCTGTTTTTT. The full variable domain, completed using reference TRBV7-7 and TRBJ2-2, is GAGVSQSPRYKVTKRGQDVTLRCDPISSHATLYWYQQALGQGPEFLTYFNYEAQPDKSGLPSDRFSAERPEGSISTLTIQRTEQRDSAMYRCASSLLGPPGTGELFFGEGSRLTVL.

The rearrangement uses TRBV2 and TRBJ1-5; TRBD1 might be the D (5 bases). Germline V CDR1 and CDR2: SNHLY, FYNNEI. The CDR3 length is 16 residues. The V gene lost 7 bases and the J gene lost 3 bases, with 19 bases spanning the gap. The CDR3 spells CASNRGFGPDNQPQHF. The DNA for the CDR3 is TGTGCCAGCAATCGGGGGTTCGGACCCGACAATCAGCCCCAGCATTTT.

J is TRBJ1-2 and V is TRBV25-1; D possibly corresponds to TRBD1 (5 bases). This CDR3 is built from 13 residues. Looked up from germline, CDR1 is MGHDK and CDR2 is SYGVNS. Trimming took 8 bases from V and 2 from J, leaving 12 bases between them. The CDR3 protein is CASSREGNYGYTF. The CDR3 DNA reads as TGTGCCAGCTCAAGGGAGGGGAACTATGGCTACACCTTC.

The chain is built from TRBV10-3 and TRBJ1-6; D is undetermined. The CDR3 is 14 amino acids. V was trimmed by 2 bases and J by 8 bases, leaving 10 bases between them. CDR1 is ENHRY, CDR2 SYGVKD, per germline. CDR3 region: CAISENMRDSPLHF. The CDR3 DNA reads TGTGCCATCAGTGAGAATATGAGGGATTCACCCCTCCACTTT.

The rearrangement uses TRBV5-1 and TRBJ2-7, with 7 positions matching TRBD1. V lost 4 bases, J lost 2 bases, and 9 bases stayed unmatched. CDR1 SGHRS and CDR2 YFSETQ come from the germline V gene. This CDR3 contains 15 residues. CDR3 DNA sequence: TGCGCCAGCAGCATAGCAGGGGACAGACCCTACGAGCAGTACTTC. Its translation: CASSIAGDRPYEQYF.

V gene TRBV5-1 combines with J gene TRBJ2-1, with D perhaps matching TRBD2 (5 bases). The germline V gene encodes CDR1 SGHRS and CDR2 YFSETQ. This CDR3 comprises 15 residues. V was trimmed by 3 bases and J by 0 bases, leaving 10 bases between them. The CDR3 DNA reads as TGCGCCAGCAGCTGGCTGGGGAGCTCCTACAATGAGCAGTTCTTC. It translates to CASSWLGSSYNEQFF.

This clonotype was seen a few times. The chain combines TRBV12-3 or TRBV12-4 with TRBJ1-3; D gene ambiguous. Trimming shortened V by 5 bases and J by 4 bases, and 9 bases separated the two germline ends. CDR3 length equals 13 residues. The DNA of the CDR3 is TGTGCCAGCAGTCCTGACGCCGGAAACACCATATATTTT. As protein: CASSPDAGNTIYF.

This clonotype has at least ten counts. V gene TRBV5-1 combines with J gene TRBJ2-3, with D maybe TRBD1 (5 bases). The V gene's germline CDR1 is SGHRS and CDR2 YFSETQ. The CDR3 loop spans 15 amino acids. V was pared by 4 bases and J by 5 bases, with 17 bases between. The CDR3 reads CASSQRVQGGDTQYF. The DNA of the CDR3 is TGCGCCAGCAGCCAAAGGGTGCAGGGTGGAGATACGCAGTATTTT.

The CDR3 DNA is TGTGCCAGCAGTGCTGGGCCTAATTCACCCCTCCACTTT. This translates into CASSAGPNSPLHF. The rearrangement joins TRBV2 to TRBJ1-6; unclear D gene. Trimming took 4 bases from V and 6 from J, leaving 7 bases between them. CDR1 and CDR2 (germline): SNHLY, FYNNEI. The CDR3 totals 13 residues.

About this clonotype itself: One end of the junction is discordant with germline, which a read error may explain. The CDR3: CASSLFMGEGFF. The CDR3 coding sequence is TGTGCCAGCAGTTTATTTATGGGGGAAGGTTTCTTT. The chain joins TRBV28 to TRBJ1-1; D is possibly TRBD1 (5 bases). CDR3 length: 12 residues. CDR1 MDHEN and CDR2 SYDVKM come from the germline V gene.

This clonotype was counted between two and nine times. This chain uses TRBV21-1 with TRBJ1-3; the tabulated D call, TRBD1, remains unverified against the DNA. TRBV21-1 is assigned pseudogene status. The CDR3 extends over 16 amino acids. The CDR3 reads CASSKRVGGTGNTIYF. CDR3 sequence (DNA): TGTGCCAGCAGCAAGAGGGTAGGGGGAACTGGAAACACCATATATTTT.

This clonotype occurred a few times. The chain combines TRBV20-1 with TRBJ1-3; no definite D call. The germline V and J ends were trimmed by 2 bases and 2 bases, with 7 bases remaining between them. Looked up from germline, CDR1 is DFQATT and CDR2 is SNEGSKA (reference sequence). CDR3 size: 13 residues. CDR3 residues: CSARSQTGNTIYF. CDR3 DNA sequence: TGCAGTGCTAGATCACAGACTGGAAACACCATATATTTT.

This clonotype occurred many times. The rearrangement links TRBV12-3 or TRBV12-4 to TRBJ2-4; the D gene is possibly TRBD2 (5 bases). This CDR3 comprises 18 residues. V was shortened by 6 bases and J by 2 bases, with 23 bases between the two germline ends. Written as DNA, the CDR3 is TGTGCCAGCAGCCCGGGATTGGTTGGAGTTGGAACCAAAAACATTCAGTACTTC. Its translation is CASSPGLVGVGTKNIQYF.

This clonotype was recorded a few times. The chain recombines TRBV14 with TRBJ2-5; TRBD2 is a possible D gene (5 bases). Trimming pared 6 bases from V and 2 bases from J, leaving 13 bases between. The CDR3 runs 14 residues. Germline CDR1 reads SGHDN; CDR2 reads FVKESK. CDR3 nucleotides: TGTGCCAGCAGTAGGGCAAGGACTCAAGAGACCCAGTACTTC. This encodes CASSRARTQETQYF. The entire variable domain, with the rest obtained from reference TRBV14 and TRBJ2-5, is as follows: EAGVTQFPSHSVIEKGQTVTLRCDPISGHDNLYWYRRVMGKEIKFLLHFVKESKQDESGMPNNRFLAERTGGTYSTLKVQPAELEDSGVYFCASSRARTQETQYFGPGTRLLVL.

The rearrangement links TRBV7-2 to TRBJ2-2; D possibly corresponds to TRBD2 (6 bases). The CDR3 covers 15 residues. Trimming shortened V by 6 bases and J by 8 bases, and 19 bases separated the two germline ends. Germline V gene data show CDR1 as SGHTA and CDR2 as FQGNSA. CDR3 sequence (DNA): TGTGCCAGCAGGTCTAGGGGACTTTCTACGGGGGAGCTGTTTTTT. This codes for CASRSRGLSTGELFF.